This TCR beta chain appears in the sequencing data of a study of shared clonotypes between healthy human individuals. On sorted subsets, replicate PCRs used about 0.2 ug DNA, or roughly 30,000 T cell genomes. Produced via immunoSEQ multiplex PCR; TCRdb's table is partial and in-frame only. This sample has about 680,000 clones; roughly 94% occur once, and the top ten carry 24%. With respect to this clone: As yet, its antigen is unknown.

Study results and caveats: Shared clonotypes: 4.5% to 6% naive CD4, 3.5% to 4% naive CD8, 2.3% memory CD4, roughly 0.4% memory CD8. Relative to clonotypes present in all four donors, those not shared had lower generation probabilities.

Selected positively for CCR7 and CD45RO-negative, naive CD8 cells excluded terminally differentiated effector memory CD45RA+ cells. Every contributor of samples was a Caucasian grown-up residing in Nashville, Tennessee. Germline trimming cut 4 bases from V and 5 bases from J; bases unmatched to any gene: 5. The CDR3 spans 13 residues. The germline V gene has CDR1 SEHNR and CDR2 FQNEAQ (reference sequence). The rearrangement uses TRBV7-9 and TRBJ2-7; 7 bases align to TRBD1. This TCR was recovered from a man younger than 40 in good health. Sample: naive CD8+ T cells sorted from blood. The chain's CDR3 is CASSSRDRDEQYF. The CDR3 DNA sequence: TGTGCCAGCAGCTCAAGAGACAGGGACGAGCAGTACTTC. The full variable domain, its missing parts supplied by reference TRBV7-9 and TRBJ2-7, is DTGVSQNPRHKITKRGQNVTFRCDPISEHNRLYWYRQTLGQGPEFLTYFQNEAQLEKSRLLSDRFSAERPKGSFSTLEIQRTEQGDSAMYLCASSSRDRDEQYFGPGTRLTVT.